Each of the 15 T cell receptor beta chains below was sequenced from the same sample in a study of CXCR3-negative and CXCR3-positive naive CD8 T cells. TRB cDNA was prepared as libraries by UMI-labeled 5' RACE. TCRdb re-called the 5' RACE reads; one entry per CDR3 protein, DNA not given. Recorded here are 41,000 or so distinct CDR3 sequences; the top ten clones represent approximately 1.9%. Sequencing was carried out using naive CXCR3- CD8+ T cells from blood. Indicated subset: CD45RO-CCR7+CD27+CD95- naive CD8+ T cells lacking CXCR3 (TNR3-). The receptors here all came from a human donor in good health. Some clones in this sample may be carry-over from other donors' samples.

V usage is TRBV19 and J usage is TRBJ1-5. The CDR3 spans 12 residues. Looked up from germline, CDR1 is LNHDA and CDR2 is SQIVND (reference sequence). The CDR3: CASSDGNQPQHF.

By frequency, this clonotype is medium-sized (0.01 to 0.1%). The V gene is TRBV29-1, the J gene TRBJ1-5; without DNA, the TCRdb call of TRBD1 cannot be checked. CDR1 and CDR2 from the germline V gene are SQVTM and ANQGSEA. This CDR3 comprises 13 residues. The CDR3 loop reads CSVLGQGGQPQHF.

The rearrangement uses TRBV28 and TRBJ2-2; TCRdb's D call of TRBD1 is untestable without DNA. Germline V lookup: CDR1 MDHEN, CDR2 SYDVKM. The CDR3 runs to 15 residues. CDR3: CASSAPEVRAGELFF. Complete variable domain (other parts from reference TRBV28 and TRBJ2-2): DVKVTQSSRYLVKRTGEKVFLECVQDMDHENMFWYRQDPGLGLRLIYFSYDVKMKEKGDIPEGYSVSREKKERFSLILESASTNQTSMYLCASSAPEVRAGELFFGEGSRLTVL.

The V and J genes are TRBV6-5 and TRBJ1-5. There are 15 residues in the CDR3. Germline V gives CDR1 MNHEY, CDR2 SVGAGI. CDR3 sequence reads: CASSPFGDSNQPQHF.

J is TRBJ2-7 and V is TRBV9; checking the TCRdb D call of TRBD1 is not possible without DNA. CDR3 size: 14 residues. The germline CDR1 and CDR2 sequences are SGDLS and YYNGEE. The CDR3 here is CASSAGTATYEQYF. Full variable domain (outside the CDR3, taken from reference TRBV9 and TRBJ2-7): DSGVTQTPKHLITATGQRVTLRCSPRSGDLSVYWYQQSLDQGLQFLIQYYNGEERAKGNILERFSAQQFPDLHSELNLSSLELGDSALYFCASSAGTATYEQYFGPGTRLTVT.

The chain recombines TRBV7-9 with TRBJ2-7. This CDR3 is built from 12 residues. Germline lookup yields CDR1 SEHNR and CDR2 FQNEAQ (reference sequence). The chain's CDR3 is CASSLGASEQYF.

The chain carries TRBV14 and TRBJ1-1; lacking DNA, the TRBD1 call made by TCRdb goes unchecked. This CDR3 spans 13 amino acids. Germline V lookup: CDR1 SGHDN, CDR2 FVKESK. The CDR3 reads CASRRTGLPEAFF. The whole variable domain, remainder taken from reference TRBV14 and TRBJ1-1, is EAGVTQFPSHSVIEKGQTVTLRCDPISGHDNLYWYRRVMGKEIKFLLHFVKESKQDESGMPNNRFLAERTGGTYSTLKVQPAELEDSGVYFCASRRTGLPEAFFGQGTRLTVV.

The V and J genes are TRBV12-3 or TRBV12-4 and TRBJ2-1. The CDR3 loop spans 15 amino acids. CDR3 region: CASSFLRERYNEQFF.

This chain joins TRBV29-1 and TRBJ1-1; as DNA is missing, the TRBD1 call by TCRdb cannot be tested. The CDR3 extends over 13 amino acids. The V gene's germline CDR1 is SQVTM and CDR2 ANQGSEA. Here the CDR3 reads CSVDRGLNTEAFF.

The chain has TRBV28 and TRBJ2-5; TCRdb selects TRBD1, and the lack of DNA leaves this call unchecked. From germline, CDR1 is MDHEN and CDR2 SYDVKM. CDR3 length: 15 amino acids. The CDR3 sequence is CASGLQGAAPETQYF.

The genes are TRBV5-1 and TRBJ1-2; the D call from TCRdb, TRBD1, cannot be confirmed without DNA. This CDR3 has 14 amino acids. Germline values: CDR1 SGHRS, CDR2 YFSETQ. CDR3 region: CASSQGDSGYGYTF.

The chain is built from TRBV6-2 or TRBV6-3 and TRBJ2-7; there is no DNA to check the TCRdb D call of TRBD1. Per the germline V gene, CDR1 is MNHEY and CDR2 is SVGEGT. There are 15 residues in the CDR3. The chain's CDR3 is CASSIPGQFSYEQYF.

The CDR3 spells CASSPGGAYEQYF. V is TRBV7-7 and J is TRBJ2-7; the TCRdb D gene call, TRBD1, has no DNA to confirm it. Germline values: CDR1 SSHAT, CDR2 FNYEAQ (reference sequence). The CDR3 runs 13 residues.

V gene TRBV7-6 combines with J gene TRBJ2-7. Per germline, CDR1 SGHVS and CDR2 FNYEAQ. The length of the CDR3 is 12 residues. The chain's CDR3 is CASSEGRNEQYF.

The CDR3 loop is CASSSPTRAFQETQYF. The V call is TRBV7-6, the J call TRBJ2-5; TCRdb's assignment of TRBD1 cannot be checked, as there is no DNA. The CDR3 has 16 amino acids. Germline V gene sequence: CDR1 SGHVS, CDR2 FNYEAQ.